Each of the 10 T cell receptor beta chains below was sequenced from the same sample in a study of cytotoxic CD8 clonotypes in ibrutinib-treated CLL. Assay: immunoSEQ multiplex PCR; the TCRdb copy retains only in-frame clones and omits some. This sample has more than 30,000 clones, with 69% found just once. The material was PBMCs, obtained before ibrutinib treatment. Receptor source: a human donor with chronic lymphocytic leukemia.

This clone was observed a few times. The chain recombines TRBV5-1 with TRBJ2-7; 8 nucleotides line up with TRBD2. Per germline, CDR1 SGHRS and CDR2 YFSETQ. This CDR3 region has 15 residues. Trimming took 4 bases from V and 0 from J; bases not matched to a gene: 6. The DNA for the CDR3 is TGCGCCAGCAGCCGAACTAGCGGCAGCTCCTACGAGCAGTACTTC. It translates to CASSRTSGSSYEQYF.

The chain employs TRBV28 and TRBJ1-3; D is ambiguous. V was shortened by 6 bases and J by 4 bases, with 4 bases between the two germline ends. This CDR3 region has 11 residues. The germline V gene encodes CDR1 MDHEN and CDR2 SYDVKM. The CDR3 DNA is TGTGCCAGCAGCGAAGGAAACACCATATATTTT. Translation gives CASSEGNTIYF.

J is TRBJ2-7 and V is TRBV9; D is possibly TRBD2 (6 bases). This CDR3 is 15 amino acids long. Germline V gives CDR1 SGDLS, CDR2 YYNGEE. Trimming stripped 0 bases from V and 3 bases from J, with 13 bases between. For the CDR3, the DNA is TGTGCCAGCAGCGTAGGACTAGAGCTTAACTACGAGCAGTACTTC. This gives the protein CASSVGLELNYEQYF.

The V gene is TRBV7-9, the J gene TRBJ2-7; D is unclear. CDR3 length: 12 amino acids. Germline assignment: CDR1 SEHNR and CDR2 FQNEAQ (reference sequence). V lost 5 bases to trimming and J lost 1 base, with 6 bases between them. The CDR3: CASSPISYEQYF. The DNA for the CDR3 is TGTGCCAGCAGCCCCATTTCCTACGAGCAGTACTTC.

The genes are TRBV19 and TRBJ2-3; D is perhaps TRBD1 (5 bases). Per the germline V gene, CDR1 is LNHDA and CDR2 is SQIVND (reference sequence). This CDR3 has 14 residues. V lost 3 bases to trimming and J lost 3 bases, with 10 bases between them. As DNA, the CDR3 is TGTGCCAGTAGTATGGGGCAGACGACAGATACGCAGTATTTT. It is translated as CASSMGQTTDTQYF.

This chain uses TRBV6-1 with TRBJ2-5; weak D call: TRBD1 (6 bases). CDR3 length equals 16 residues. V lost 2 bases and J 2 bases, leaving 15 bases between the germline ends. Germline-derived CDR1 and CDR2 are MNHNS and SASEGT. CDR3 sequence (DNA): TGTGCCAGCAGTGAATTAACAGGGCTGCGTCAAGAGACCCAGTACTTC. Translated: CASSELTGLRQETQYF.

V is TRBV5-1 and J is TRBJ1-1; 7 bases are shared with TRBD1. This CDR3 has 18 amino acids. V was pared by 7 bases and J by 6 bases, with 24 bases of the junction left unmatched. Looked up from germline, CDR1 is SGHRS and CDR2 is YFSETQ. Written as DNA, the CDR3 is TGCGCCAGCCGTAAGTCCATCCTCTTAACAGGGGCCGCTCCTGAAGCTTTCTTT. Translated: CASRKSILLTGAAPEAFF.

This clone is a singleton in its sample. J is TRBJ2-3 and V is TRBV7-2, with 8 bases identical to TRBD2. J lost 4 bases, V lost 5 bases, and 8 bases had no gene match. The CDR3 is 15 amino acids. Germline values: CDR1 SGHTA, CDR2 FQGNSA. In nucleotides, the CDR3 is TGTGCCAGCAGCATCGGCGGGGGGCGATCAGATACGCAGTATTTT. It translates to CASSIGGGRSDTQYF.

The chain carries TRBV18 and TRBJ1-2; D gene uncertain. From germline, CDR1 is KGHSH and CDR2 LQKENI. This CDR3 spans 12 amino acids. V lost 1 base and J 6 bases, leaving 6 bases between the germline ends. Written as DNA, the CDR3 is TGTGCCAGCTCACCACGGTTGGATGGCTACACCTTC. This sequence encodes CASSPRLDGYTF.

This chain joins TRBV28 and TRBJ1-1; 8 bases fit TRBD1. Germline values: CDR1 MDHEN, CDR2 SYDVKM. The CDR3 extends over 17 amino acids. The junction had 11 bases not matched to a gene; V was cut back by 4 bases and J by 1 base. Here the CDR3 DNA reads TGTGCCAGCAGTTCTCATCTTAACAGGGGGGGGAACACTGAAGCTTTCTTT. It translates to CASSSHLNRGGNTEAFF.